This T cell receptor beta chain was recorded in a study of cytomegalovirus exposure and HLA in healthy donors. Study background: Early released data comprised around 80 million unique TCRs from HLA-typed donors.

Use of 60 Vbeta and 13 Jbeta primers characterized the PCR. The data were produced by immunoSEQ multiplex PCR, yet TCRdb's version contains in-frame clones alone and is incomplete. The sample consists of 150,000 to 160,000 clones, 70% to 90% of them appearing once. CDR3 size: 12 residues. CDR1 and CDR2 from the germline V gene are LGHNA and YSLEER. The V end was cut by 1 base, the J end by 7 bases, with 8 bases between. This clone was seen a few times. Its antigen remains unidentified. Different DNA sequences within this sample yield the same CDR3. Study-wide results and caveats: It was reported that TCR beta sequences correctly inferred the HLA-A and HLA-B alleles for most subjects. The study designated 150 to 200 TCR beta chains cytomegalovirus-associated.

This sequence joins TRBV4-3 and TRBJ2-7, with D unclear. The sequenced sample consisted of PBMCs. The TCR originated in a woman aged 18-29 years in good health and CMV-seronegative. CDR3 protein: CASSQGALEQYF. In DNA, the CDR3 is TGCGCCAGCAGCCAAGGGGCTTTGGAGCAGTACTTC.